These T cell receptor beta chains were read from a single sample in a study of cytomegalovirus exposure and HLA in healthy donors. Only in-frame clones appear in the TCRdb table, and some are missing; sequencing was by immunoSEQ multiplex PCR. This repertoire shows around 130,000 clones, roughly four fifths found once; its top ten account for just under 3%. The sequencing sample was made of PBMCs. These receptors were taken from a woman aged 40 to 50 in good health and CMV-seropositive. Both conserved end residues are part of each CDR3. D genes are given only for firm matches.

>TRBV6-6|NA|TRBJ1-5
CASSYRGGNQPQHF
TGTGCCAGCAGTTACCGGGGTGGCAATCAGCCCCAGCATTTT
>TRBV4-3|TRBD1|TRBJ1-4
CASSQEFWTGGGEKLFF
TGCGCCAGCAGCCAAGAGTTCTGGACAGGGGGCGGAGAAAAACTGTTTTTT
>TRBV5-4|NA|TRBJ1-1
CASSVQGNSNTEAFF
TGTGCCAGCAGCGTCCAGGGAAATTCGAACACTGAAGCTTTCTTT
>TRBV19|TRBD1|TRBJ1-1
CATGQGITAEAFF
TGTGCCACTGGACAGGGAATAACGGCTGAAGCTTTCTTT
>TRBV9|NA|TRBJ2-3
CASSAVGRGVADTQYF
TGTGCCAGCAGCGCAGTAGGGAGGGGGGTGGCAGATACGCAGTATTTT
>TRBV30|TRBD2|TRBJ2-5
CAWIPAGEETQYF
TGTGCCTGGATTCCGGCGGGAGAAGAGACCCAGTACTTC
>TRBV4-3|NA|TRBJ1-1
CASSQDAGRVNTEAFF
TGCGCCAGCAGCCAAGACGCGGGACGGGTGAACACTGAAGCTTTCTTT
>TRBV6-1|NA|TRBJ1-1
CASRGGSDTEAFF
TGTGCCAGCAGGGGGGGGTCGGATACTGAAGCTTTCTTT
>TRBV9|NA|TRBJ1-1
CASSVATENTEAFF
TGTGCCAGCAGCGTAGCTACAGAGAACACTGAAGCTTTCTTT
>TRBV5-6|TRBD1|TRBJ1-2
CASSPDRGIYGYTF
TGTGCCAGCAGCCCGGACAGGGGTATCTATGGCTACACCTTC
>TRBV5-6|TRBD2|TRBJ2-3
CASSLGLAGVDTQYF
TGTGCCAGCAGCTTGGGACTAGCGGGAGTAGATACGCAGTATTTT
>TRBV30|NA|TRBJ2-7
CAWSVTSLYEQYF
TGTGCCTGGAGTGTTACTAGCCTCTACGAGCAGTACTTC
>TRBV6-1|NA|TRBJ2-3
CASSAYEAWQRTDTQYF
TGTGCCAGCAGTGCCTACGAGGCTTGGCAAAGAACAGATACGCAGTATTTT
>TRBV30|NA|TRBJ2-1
CAWSGRGTDSYNEQFF
TGTGCCTGGAGTGGTCGGGGGACGGACTCCTACAATGAGCAGTTCTTC
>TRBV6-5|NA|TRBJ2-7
CASSYGQGGSYEQYF
TGTGCCAGCAGTTACGGGCAGGGTGGTTCCTACGAGCAGTACTTC